This TCR beta chain was found in a study of cytomegalovirus exposure and HLA in healthy donors. Whole-study results and caveats: Three CMV-associated chains proved CMV antigen-specific in vitro.

Germline CDR1 reads SEHNR; CDR2 reads FQNEAQ (reference sequence). The ends lost 5 bases at V and 6 bases at J; junction bases unmatched: 7. CDR3 length: 15 residues. As regards this clone: What it recognizes is unknown.

Sequencing used immunoSEQ multiplex PCR; TCRdb keeps in-frame clones, though not all of them. The sample holds tens of thousands of clones, under 95% seen once. The receptor was derived from a man younger than 45 in good health and CMV-seronegative. V usage is TRBV7-9 and J usage is TRBJ2-1, with 10 bases aligning to TRBD2. The source material was PBMCs. DNA for the CDR3: TGTGCCAGCAGCCTCGTTACTAGCGGGGTCAATGAGCAGTTCTTC. Amino acid sequence: CASSLVTSGVNEQFF.